This entry lists 2 T cell receptor beta chains sequenced from one sample in a study of T cells in Graves' hyperthyroidism and ophthalmopathy. Amplification targeted TCR beta CDR3 regions from RNA transcripts. With the HTBI primer set, the TCR CDR3 went through a first round of RT-PCR. TCRdb passed the multiplex PCR reads through MiXCR, listing each CDR3 protein once. The data hold some 380,000 distinct CDR3 sequences, with approximately 15% observed a single time. Sequenced material: blood. The receptors were sampled from a man aged 30-40 years with Graves' hyperthyroidism that later progressed to Graves' ophthalmopathy.

This clonotype has ten or more counts. The V gene is TRBV9, the J gene TRBJ2-2; D gene ambiguous. The CDR3 spans 15 residues. Germline lookup yields CDR1 SGDLS and CDR2 YYNGEE. V was clipped by 1 base and J by 5 bases, with 12 bases between them. The chain's CDR3 is CASSVSFRPTGELFF. The DNA of the CDR3 is TGTGCCAGCAGCGTAAGTTTCCGGCCTACCGGGGAGCTGTTTTTT.

This clonotype appeared many times. The CDR3, as DNA: TGTGCCATCAGCGAGGGACTGGCGAGTAGGTCCTACGAGCAGTACTTC. This gives the protein CAISEGLASRSYEQYF. The genes are TRBV10-3 and TRBJ2-7; D is perhaps TRBD2 (6 bases). CDR1 ENHRY and CDR2 SYGVKD come from the germline V gene. Between the trimmed V and J ends, which lost 6 bases and 1 base, there was a span of 19 bases. The CDR3 covers 16 residues.